The next 27 T cell receptor beta chains were all read from a single sample in a study of T-cell reconstitution after alpha-beta-depleted transplantation in children. TCRbeta library preparation incorporated unique molecular identifiers. TCRdb fed the PCR reads into MiXCR, producing one record per CDR3 protein. Of around 440,000 distinct CDR3 sequences detected, under 20% appear once; the ten largest clones hold roughly 27%. The sequences come from PBMCs, mostly from graft donor cells, collected 360 days after TCRalphabeta/CD19-depleted stem cell transplant. Receptor source: a boy under three years old who had a stem cell transplant for Wiskott-Aldrich syndrome, so the T cells may come from the graft donor.

This clonotype has only a few counts. V usage is TRBV6-5 and J usage is TRBJ1-4; 7 nucleotides match TRBD1. J lost 11 bases, V lost 2 bases, and 17 bases had no gene match. Germline-derived CDR1 and CDR2 are MNHEY and SVGAGI. The CDR3 runs 17 residues. The CDR3 DNA is TGTGCCAGCAGTTACCGCTTAAGACAGGGTCGGATGGAGAAACTGTTTTTT. Translation gives CASSYRLRQGRMEKLFF.

V usage is TRBV5-1 and J usage is TRBJ2-7; D is ambiguous. The germline gives CDR1 SGHRS, CDR2 YFSETQ. Trimming took 3 bases from V and 3 from J, leaving 13 bases between them. This CDR3 is 14 amino acids long. The DNA for the CDR3 is TGCGCCAGCAGCTCACTACAGAGTGGCTACGAGCAGTACTTC. Amino acids: CASSSLQSGYEQYF.

V gene TRBV6-5 combines with J gene TRBJ1-1; a weak D match, TRBD1 (5 bases). Deletions cut 0 bases from V and 7 bases from J, with 12 bases between. There are 14 residues in the CDR3. In germline, CDR1 is MNHEY, CDR2 SVGAGI. This CDR3 is CASSYSFQGVEAFF. The CDR3 DNA reads TGTGCCAGCAGTTACTCCTTTCAGGGAGTTGAAGCTTTCTTT.

J is TRBJ2-5 and V is TRBV12-3 or TRBV12-4; no clear D gene. The CDR3 is made up of 14 amino acids. V lost 1 base and J 5 bases, leaving 11 bases between the germline ends. As DNA, the CDR3 is TGTGCCAGCAGTTTAGGCGGTTTTGGGGAGACCCAGTACTTC. It codes for CASSLGGFGETQYF.

The table lists this clonotype with a few counts. The chain carries TRBV6-5 and TRBJ2-6, with D hard to call. Trimming left V 2 bases short and J 2 bases short, with 7 bases between. The germline V gene has CDR1 MNHEY and CDR2 SVGAGI. There are 15 residues in the CDR3. The DNA of the CDR3 is TGTGCCAGCAGTTACGTGGGAACTGGGGCCAACGTCCTGACTTTC. Protein product: CASSYVGTGANVLTF.

V usage is TRBV7-9 and J usage is TRBJ1-3; the D gene is possibly TRBD1 (6 bases). The CDR3 contains 15 residues. Per the germline V gene, CDR1 is SEHNR and CDR2 is FQNEAQ (reference sequence). Trimming took off 7 bases at V and 8 bases at J, with 21 bases between the two ends. The CDR3 loop is CASNPMGPKGDTIYF. CDR3 bases: TGTGCCAGCAACCCTATGGGTCCTAAGGGGGACACCATATATTTT.

The chain has TRBV12-3 or TRBV12-4 and TRBJ2-5; D perhaps matches TRBD2 (6 bases). This CDR3 is 13 amino acids long. V shed 3 bases and J shed 7 bases, with 12 bases lying between them. The CDR3 DNA is TGTGCCAGCAGTTTGACGGGAGAAGGGACCCAGTACTTC. Translating gives CASSLTGEGTQYF.

This clonotype was recorded a few times. V gene TRBV4-1 combines with J gene TRBJ2-5, with 8 bases identical to TRBD2. This CDR3 has 17 amino acids. V shed 4 bases, J shed 7 bases, and the junction held 17 bases outside the gene matches. The germline CDR1 and CDR2 sequences are MGHRA and YSYEKL. CDR3 sequence: CASSPDPPGGLKGTQYF. The CDR3 nucleotides read TGCGCCAGCAGCCCAGACCCCCCGGGGGGGCTTAAGGGGACCCAGTACTTC.

This clonotype was seen a few times. The CDR3 sequence: CASSLLSGRGSYEQYF. As DNA, the CDR3 is TGTGCCAGCAGCCTCCTTAGCGGAAGAGGCTCCTACGAGCAGTACTTC. V and J are TRBV5-5 and TRBJ2-7; D may be TRBD2 (6 bases). This CDR3 has 16 residues. The germline gives CDR1 SGHKS, CDR2 YYEKEE (reference sequence). V was trimmed by 4 bases and J by 0 bases, leaving 17 bases between them.

CDR3 sequence (DNA): TGCGCCAGCAGCCAGCAGGGTGGTCTAGGGGGCTACACCTTC. Translation: CASSQQGGLGGYTF. The gene calls are TRBV4-3 and TRBJ1-2; D is possibly TRBD1 (5 bases). Trimming took off 3 bases at V and 8 bases at J, with 16 bases between the two ends. The V gene's germline CDR1 is LGHNA and CDR2 YSLEER. This CDR3 is 14 amino acids long.

The chain recombines TRBV16 with TRBJ2-3, with 8 bases fitting TRBD2. With 2 bases clipped from V and 4 bases from J, the junction kept 11 bases outside the gene matches. This CDR3 comprises 17 residues. Germline V gives CDR1 KGHSY, CDR2 FQNENV. CDR3 residues: CASSQNPRGGNADTQYF. The CDR3 DNA reads TGTGCCAGCAGCCAAAATCCCCGGGGGGGGAACGCAGATACGCAGTATTTT.

In the case of this clonotype: The missing conserved phenylalanine or tryptophan at the end of this CDR3 makes a read error likely. The limits of the CDR3 on the DNA are not certain, so only TCRdb's listed CDR3 is given. The V call is TRBV3-1, the J call TRBJ2-7; the DNA was not used to check the table's D call, TRBD1. Germline-derived CDR1 and CDR2 are LGHDT and YNNKEL (reference sequence). The CDR3 contains 10 residues when both ends are counted. CDR3 region: CASSQDRAGL.

The chain combines TRBV18 with TRBJ2-4; D remains unclear. The V end was cut by 0 bases, the J end by 4 bases, with 7 bases between. Germline CDR1 is KGHSH and CDR2 is LQKENI. This CDR3 is built from 14 residues. CDR3 loop: CASSPPLTKNIQYF. DNA for the CDR3: TGTGCCAGCTCACCACCACTCACTAAAAACATTCAGTACTTC.

V and J are TRBV27 and TRBJ2-5, with D perhaps matching TRBD2 (6 bases). Germline V gene sequence: CDR1 MNHEY, CDR2 SMNVEV (reference sequence). This CDR3 contains 14 residues. V was clipped by 1 base and J by 5 bases, with 11 bases between them. The CDR3 here is CASSLWGGRETQYF. CDR3 sequence (DNA): TGTGCCAGCAGTTTATGGGGAGGCCGGGAGACCCAGTACTTC.

The chain combines TRBV29-1 with TRBJ2-1; tentative D call: TRBD1 (5 bases). V was pared by 4 bases and J by 5 bases, with 9 bases between. The CDR3 runs 12 residues. CDR1 is SQVTM, CDR2 ANQGSEA, per germline. CDR3 sequence (DNA): TGCAGCGTTGCCAGGGCTAACAATGAGCAGTTCTTC. It is translated as CSVARANNEQFF.

This chain links TRBV11-3 with TRBJ1-1; 8 nucleotides line up with TRBD1. V trimming: 8 bases; J trimming: 5 bases; junction bases outside the gene matches: 10. This CDR3 contains 14 residues. The germline CDR1 and CDR2 sequences are SGHNT and YENEEA. CDR3 DNA: TGTGCCAGCTTACAGGGGGGAGGAAATACTGAAGCTTTCTTT. Protein: CASLQGGGNTEAFF. The complete variable domain, with remaining parts taken from reference TRBV11-3 and TRBJ1-1, reads EAGVVQSPRYKIIEKKQPVAFWCNPISGHNTLYWYLQNLGQGPELLIRYENEEAVDDSQLPKDRFSAERLKGVDSTLKIQPAELGDSAVYLCASLQGGGNTEAFFGQGTRLTVV.

This chain connects TRBV20-1 to TRBJ2-1; 10 positions match TRBD2. The CDR3 runs to 15 residues. The germline CDR1 and CDR2 sequences are DFQATT and SNEGSKA (reference sequence). Trimming at V came to 1 base and at J to 5 bases, leaving 5 bases not matched to a gene. The CDR3, as DNA: TGCAGTGCTAGAGCCCTAGCGGGAGCGAACAATGAGCAGTTCTTC. It specifies CSARALAGANNEQFF.

This clonotype turned up a few times. The chain has TRBV7-9 and TRBJ2-7; the D gene is possibly TRBD1 (6 bases). CDR1 and CDR2 (germline): SEHNR, FQNEAQ (reference sequence). The CDR3 has 14 amino acids. With 4 bases removed from V and 2 bases from J, the gap between germline ends came to 12 bases. The DNA of the CDR3 is TGTGCCAGCAGCTCCGGGACACTTGCCTACGAGCAGTACTTC. It is translated as CASSSGTLAYEQYF.

The table lists this clonotype with a few counts. The rearrangement uses TRBV29-1 and TRBJ2-1, with 9 nucleotides matching TRBD1. The length of the CDR3 is 17 residues. After removal of 2 bases from V and 2 bases from J, the junction contained 10 bases not matched to a gene. Per germline, CDR1 SQVTM and CDR2 ANQGSEA. CDR3 DNA: TGCAGCGTTGAAACAGTAGCGAGACAGGGGGCCTACAATGAGCAGTTCTTC. It codes for CSVETVARQGAYNEQFF.

V and J are TRBV24-1 and TRBJ2-3, with 7 bases matching TRBD2. Germline V gene sequence: CDR1 KGHDR, CDR2 SFDVKD. The CDR3 loop spans 15 amino acids. V trimming: 6 bases; J trimming: 3 bases; junction bases outside the gene matches: 8. The CDR3 loop is CATSSTSARTDTQYF. As DNA, the CDR3 is TGTGCCACCAGTTCTACTAGCGCTCGTACAGATACGCAGTATTTT.

This clonotype has just a few counts. V usage is TRBV7-6 and J usage is TRBJ2-5; 9 bases match TRBD2. The V segment lost 6 bases and the J segment 6 bases; nucleotides outside the gene matches: 8. The CDR3 consists of 14 residues. CDR1 is SGHVS and CDR2 is FNYEAQ in the germline V gene. The chain's CDR3 is CASSPRLADKTQYF. CDR3 DNA sequence: TGTGCCAGCAGTCCCCGACTAGCGGATAAGACCCAGTACTTC.

The table lists this clonotype with many counts. The chain has TRBV3-1 and TRBJ1-1, with D maybe TRBD1 (5 bases). The V and J ends lost 4 bases and 2 bases respectively, with 17 bases between them. CDR3 length: 16 residues. Per the germline V gene, CDR1 is LGHDT and CDR2 is YNNKEL (reference sequence). The CDR3 region is CASSRLRQRGNTEAFF. The CDR3 coding sequence is TGTGCCAGCAGCCGACTGCGACAGCGGGGAAACACTGAAGCTTTCTTT.

The chain combines TRBV11-2 with TRBJ2-5; D is ambiguous. Germline V lookup: CDR1 SGHAT, CDR2 FQNNGV. V lost 1 base and J lost 3, with 12 bases in between. The CDR3 has 15 amino acids. The CDR3 DNA follows: TGTGCCAGCAGCTTAGCCTGGGGTCCGAAAGAGACCCAGTACTTC. This translates into CASSLAWGPKETQYF.

This clonotype was detected a few times. The V gene is TRBV30, the J gene TRBJ1-2, with a weak D call TRBD1 (5 bases). The CDR3 contains 10 residues. With 1 base removed from V and 8 bases from J, the gap between germline ends came to 5 bases. Germline values: CDR1 GTSNPN, CDR2 SVGIG (reference sequence). DNA of the CDR3: TGTGCCTGGAGTGGGGACGGCTACACCTTC. As protein: CAWSGDGYTF. Supplemented by reference TRBV30 and TRBJ1-2, the full variable domain reads SQTIHQWPATLVQPVGSPLSLECTVEGTSNPNLYWYRQAAGRGLQLLFYSVGIGQISSEVPQNLSASRPQDRQFILSSKKLLLSDSGFYLCAWSGDGYTFGSGTRLTVV.

This clonotype showed up just a few times. This chain connects TRBV27 to TRBJ2-7; no definite D call. Trimming left V 6 bases short and J 0 bases short, with 12 bases between. This CDR3 has 14 amino acids. The germline gives CDR1 MNHEY, CDR2 SMNVEV (reference sequence). CDR3 in DNA: TGTGCCAGCAGACTAAGTTTGAGCTCCTACGAGCAGTACTTC. As protein: CASRLSLSSYEQYF.

The chain employs TRBV12-3 or TRBV12-4 and TRBJ2-5; possibly TRBD2 for D (5 bases). Trimming removed 7 bases at V and 3 bases at J, with 18 bases between. This CDR3 is 15 amino acids long. Here the CDR3 DNA reads TGTGCCAGCATTAACCTCGGGGATGGGGAAGAGACCCAGTACTTC. This gives the protein CASINLGDGEETQYF.

The V gene is TRBV5-1, the J gene TRBJ2-1; 9 bases agree with TRBD2. CDR1 and CDR2 (germline): SGHRS, YFSETQ. Unmatched junction bases numbered 12, after V lost 3 bases and J lost 8 bases. This CDR3 has 16 residues. In DNA form, the CDR3 reads TGCGCCAGCAGCTCTCCCGGGACTAGCAGGAGGGATGAGCAGTTCTTC. This gives the protein CASSSPGTSRRDEQFF.